One sample yielded the 10 T cell receptor beta chains listed below, sequenced in a study of regulatory T cells. The primer mix had 52 TRBV and 13 TRBJ primers. Clones were read by immunoSEQ multiplex PCR, and TCRdb kept only the in-frame ones, dropping some. The sample carries almost 30,000 clones, 85% to 95% recorded once. Study outcomes and limitations: In CD3G-deficient patients, conventional CD4+ T cells were enriched for hydrophobic CDR3 residues at positions 6 and 7.

These TCRs are of unknown antigen specificity. Sequencing was performed on conventional CD4+ T cells sorted from blood. These receptors came from a person in their late teens or twenties with CD3G deficiency.

The chain combines TRBV4-3 with TRBJ1-1; D is undetermined. The V and J ends lost 0 bases and 1 base respectively, with 9 bases between them. Germline V gene data show CDR1 as LGHNA and CDR2 as YSLEER. The CDR3 is 15 amino acids. CDR3 sequence (DNA): TGCGCCAGCAGCCAAGAGGGAGCCCAGAACACTGAAGCTTTCTTT. Amino acid sequence: CASSQEGAQNTEAFF.

The V call is TRBV6-5, the J call TRBJ1-5; D unclear. Trimming shortened V by 2 bases and J by 3 bases, and 5 bases separated the two germline ends. The CDR3 extends over 13 amino acids. The germline V gene encodes CDR1 MNHEY and CDR2 SVGAGI. CDR3 in amino acids: CASSYDTNQPQHF. In nucleotides, the CDR3 is TGTGCCAGCAGTTACGACACCAATCAGCCCCAGCATTTT.

The chain is built from TRBV5-1 and TRBJ2-5, with 8 bases lining up with TRBD1. Looked up from germline, CDR1 is SGHRS and CDR2 is YFSETQ. With V trimmed by 3 bases and J by 4 bases, 5 bases remained unmatched. This CDR3 is 14 amino acids long. Here the CDR3 reads CASSSGQGGETQYF. In nucleotides, the CDR3 is TGCGCCAGCAGCTCCGGACAGGGAGGAGAGACCCAGTACTTC.

The chain joins TRBV23-1 to TRBJ2-5, with 13 bases lining up with TRBD2. TRBV23-1 is noted as an ORF with a role that remains uncertain. The CDR3 contains 19 residues. Losses at the gene ends were 4 bases for V and 4 bases for J; bases not matched to a gene: 15. CDR3 nucleotide sequence: TGCGCCAGCAGTCCTCCCTCCGGGACTAGCGGGGAGACCTTAGAGACCCAGTACTTC. Protein: CASSPPSGTSGETLETQYF.

This chain joins TRBV6-6 and TRBJ1-2, with 7 positions matching TRBD1. The germline gives CDR1 MNHNY, CDR2 SVGAGI (reference sequence). This CDR3 is 15 amino acids long. V dropped 2 bases and J dropped 3; count of bases not matched to a gene: 6. CDR3 DNA: TGTGCCAGCAGTTACCGAACAGGGGTGGACTATGGCTACACCTTC. This codes for CASSYRTGVDYGYTF.

This chain joins TRBV6-1 and TRBJ2-7; D is perhaps TRBD2 (6 bases). In germline, CDR1 is MNHNS, CDR2 SASEGT. The germline V and J ends were trimmed by 4 bases and 5 bases, with 12 bases remaining between them. The CDR3 contains 13 residues. The CDR3 sequence is CASSGLRGNEQYF. DNA of the CDR3: TGTGCCAGCAGTGGGTTACGGGGGAACGAGCAGTACTTC.

The chain joins TRBV10-3 to TRBJ2-7; D unresolved. CDR1 is ENHRY, CDR2 SYGVKD, per germline. There are 13 residues in the CDR3. The V gene lost 4 bases and the J gene lost 2 bases, with 9 bases spanning the gap. The CDR3: CAISAKPTYEQYF. The CDR3 nucleotides read TGTGCCATCAGTGCAAAGCCTACCTACGAGCAGTACTTC.

There are a few counts of this clone. This chain joins TRBV10-2 and TRBJ2-2, with D unresolved. CDR1 and CDR2 from the germline V gene are WSHSY and SAAADI. The CDR3 consists of 13 residues. Trimming pared 0 bases from V and 4 bases from J, leaving 3 bases between. The CDR3 DNA sequence: TGCGCCAGCAGTGAGTCGACCACCGGGGAGCTGTTTTTT. Its protein is CASSESTTGELFF.

V is TRBV5-1 and J is TRBJ1-2; tentative D call: TRBD1 (5 bases). The CDR3 consists of 12 residues. The V end lost 3 bases, the J end lost 5 bases, and 8 bases lay between the germline ends. Germline-derived CDR1 and CDR2 are SGHRS and YFSETQ. The CDR3 region has the DNA TGCGCCAGCAGCTCTGGACATTATGGCTACACCTTC. Translated, it gives CASSSGHYGYTF. The full variable domain, its missing parts supplied by reference TRBV5-1 and TRBJ1-2, is KAGVTQTPRYLIKTRGQQVTLSCSPISGHRSVSWYQQTPGQGLQFLFEYFSETQRNKGNFPGRFSGRQFSNSRSEMNVSTLELGDSALYLCASSSGHYGYTFGSGTRLTVV.

CDR3 bases: TGTGCCAGCAGCTTAGGGACTGCCCAAGAGACCCAGTACTTC. As protein: CASSLGTAQETQYF. The J gene is TRBJ2-5, the V gene TRBV7-6; a weak D match, TRBD2 (5 bases). V lost 1 base and J lost 1, with 7 bases in between. In germline, CDR1 is SGHVS, CDR2 FNYEAQ. The CDR3 totals 14 residues.